Listed below are T cell receptor beta chains from one sample, sequenced in a study of blood T cell repertoires in COVID-19. Produced via immunoSEQ multiplex PCR; TCRdb's table is partial and in-frame only. The sample shows 380,000 or so clones, more than 75% of them seen only once. Sample: PBMCs or T cells enriched from blood (not recorded which). These receptors were collected from a woman in her twenties or thirties with acute COVID-19. Each CDR3 is given with its conserved first and last residue. The D gene is left open where the match is weak. Rows may omit the clone size; those that give it use once, few, many or a size class.

clone_size: .; j_call: TRBJ1-6; d_call: .; v_call: TRBV9; cdr3_aa: CASSPGGGYPDSPLHF
clone_size: .; j_call: TRBJ2-3; d_call: .; v_call: TRBV11-1; cdr3_aa: CASSAGGVDTQYF
clone_size: .; j_call: TRBJ2-7; d_call: .; v_call: TRBV5-1; cdr3_aa: CASSFIEGGLYEQYF
clone_size: .; j_call: TRBJ1-5; d_call: TRBD1; v_call: TRBV4-3; cdr3_aa: CASSQTGGDNQPQHF
clone_size: .; j_call: TRBJ1-5; d_call: .; v_call: TRBV18; cdr3_aa: CASSPGGGNQPQHF
clone_size: .; j_call: TRBJ1-3; d_call: .; v_call: TRBV9; cdr3_aa: CASRSGTQGNTIYF
clone_size: once; j_call: TRBJ1-2; d_call: .; v_call: TRBV3-1/TRBV3-2; cdr3_aa: CASSNRVDGNYGYTF
clone_size: .; j_call: TRBJ1-4; d_call: .; v_call: TRBV19; cdr3_aa: CASSIVGLQGEKLFF
clone_size: .; j_call: TRBJ1-2; d_call: .; v_call: TRBV7-2; cdr3_aa: CASSSTPRENYGYTF
clone_size: .; j_call: TRBJ1-5; d_call: .; v_call: TRBV6-5; cdr3_aa: CASSYGTNQPQHF
clone_size: .; j_call: TRBJ2-1; d_call: .; v_call: TRBV20-1; cdr3_aa: CSASSFHDMNTYNEQFF
clone_size: .; j_call: TRBJ2-7; d_call: TRBD2; v_call: TRBV5-1; cdr3_aa: CASSFRTSGGYNYEQYF
clone_size: .; j_call: TRBJ1-1; d_call: TRBD1; v_call: TRBV5-1; cdr3_aa: CASSSQGGNTEAFF
clone_size: .; j_call: TRBJ1-1; d_call: TRBD1; v_call: TRBV2; cdr3_aa: CASSTRQGLNTEAFF
clone_size: once; j_call: TRBJ2-7; d_call: TRBD1; v_call: TRBV30; cdr3_aa: CAWSVGTGRNEQYF
clone_size: .; j_call: TRBJ1-3; d_call: .; v_call: TRBV5-1; cdr3_aa: CASSPVSGNTIYF
clone_size: .; j_call: TRBJ2-7; d_call: TRBD1; v_call: TRBV7-9; cdr3_aa: CASSSRDSRQTYEQYF
clone_size: .; j_call: TRBJ2-3; d_call: TRBD1; v_call: TRBV27; cdr3_aa: CASTLSLGQGTDTQYF
clone_size: once; j_call: TRBJ2-7; d_call: .; v_call: TRBV7-9; cdr3_aa: CASSLGPGVHEQYF
clone_size: .; j_call: TRBJ2-3; d_call: TRBD1; v_call: TRBV6-5; cdr3_aa: CASRTGQGVDTQYF
clone_size: few; j_call: TRBJ2-3; d_call: .; v_call: TRBV11-3; cdr3_aa: CASSYGGMTDTQYF
clone_size: .; j_call: TRBJ1-2; d_call: .; v_call: TRBV5-1; cdr3_aa: CASSSSGGKANYGYTF
clone_size: .; j_call: TRBJ2-6; d_call: .; v_call: TRBV3-1/TRBV3-2; cdr3_aa: CASSPRRGAGANVLTF
clone_size: once; j_call: TRBJ2-3; d_call: .; v_call: TRBV11-2; cdr3_aa: CASSLGKGGGGLKDTQYF
clone_size: few; j_call: TRBJ1-6; d_call: .; v_call: TRBV5-8; cdr3_aa: CASSYRAGSYNSPLHF
clone_size: once; j_call: TRBJ2-3; d_call: TRBD2; v_call: TRBV6-2/TRBV6-3; cdr3_aa: CASSYSRAGGPTDTQYF
clone_size: .; j_call: TRBJ2-3; d_call: TRBD2; v_call: TRBV9; cdr3_aa: CASSVGSGGAYADTQYF
clone_size: once; j_call: TRBJ2-3; d_call: .; v_call: TRBV7-6; cdr3_aa: CASSQGLNTDTQYF
clone_size: .; j_call: TRBJ1-1; d_call: .; v_call: TRBV19; cdr3_aa: CASSMREGGRGNTEAFF
clone_size: once; j_call: TRBJ2-5; d_call: TRBD1; v_call: TRBV5-1; cdr3_aa: CASSGGTGQETQYF
clone_size: .; j_call: TRBJ1-2; d_call: TRBD1; v_call: TRBV5-6; cdr3_aa: CASSPRPTGFLYGYTF
clone_size: .; j_call: TRBJ2-1; d_call: TRBD1; v_call: TRBV7-2; cdr3_aa: CASRRGGLLPREQFF
clone_size: .; j_call: TRBJ1-1; d_call: .; v_call: TRBV5-1; cdr3_aa: CASSLDRAPEAFF
clone_size: .; j_call: TRBJ2-7; d_call: TRBD1; v_call: TRBV4-1; cdr3_aa: CASSQEPDRGFYEQYF
clone_size: .; j_call: TRBJ2-7; d_call: .; v_call: TRBV7-9; cdr3_aa: CASSLDDSRAYEQYF
clone_size: .; j_call: TRBJ2-1; d_call: TRBD2; v_call: TRBV6-5; cdr3_aa: CASSLGGDNEQFF
clone_size: .; j_call: TRBJ2-6; d_call: TRBD1; v_call: TRBV7-8; cdr3_aa: CASSLGTGSSGANVLTF
clone_size: .; j_call: TRBJ1-5; d_call: TRBD1; v_call: TRBV6-5; cdr3_aa: CASSSEDRGQPQHF
clone_size: .; j_call: TRBJ2-1; d_call: TRBD1; v_call: TRBV29-1; cdr3_aa: CSVEEHPGGDYNEQFF
clone_size: once; j_call: TRBJ1-5; d_call: TRBD1; v_call: TRBV12-5; cdr3_aa: CASGPDRPSNQPQHF
clone_size: .; j_call: TRBJ1-2; d_call: TRBD1; v_call: TRBV18; cdr3_aa: CASSQDRVVYGYTF
clone_size: .; j_call: TRBJ1-4; d_call: TRBD1; v_call: TRBV5-1; cdr3_aa: CASSTFGTGNEKLFF
clone_size: .; j_call: TRBJ2-7; d_call: .; v_call: TRBV28; cdr3_aa: CASRERVSRDYEQYF
clone_size: .; j_call: TRBJ1-4; d_call: .; v_call: TRBV7-9; cdr3_aa: CASSSTVGGKLFF
clone_size: .; j_call: TRBJ1-1; d_call: .; v_call: TRBV28; cdr3_aa: CASSFSRGAGPEAFF
clone_size: few; j_call: TRBJ1-1; d_call: .; v_call: TRBV19; cdr3_aa: CASRWQGGTEAFF
clone_size: .; j_call: TRBJ2-1; d_call: TRBD1; v_call: TRBV10-3; cdr3_aa: CAITGTGPYNEQFF
clone_size: .; j_call: TRBJ1-1; d_call: TRBD1; v_call: TRBV5-1; cdr3_aa: CASSLGHRGVSEAFF
clone_size: .; j_call: TRBJ2-2; d_call: .; v_call: TRBV5-1; cdr3_aa: CASSLYSRELFF
clone_size: .; j_call: TRBJ2-1; d_call: .; v_call: TRBV7-3; cdr3_aa: CASSGGPGNEQFF
clone_size: .; j_call: TRBJ1-4; d_call: .; v_call: TRBV7-2; cdr3_aa: CASSFSGVGEKLFF
clone_size: .; j_call: TRBJ1-2; d_call: .; v_call: TRBV6-5; cdr3_aa: CASSWLRGAGYGYTF
clone_size: .; j_call: TRBJ1-2; d_call: .; v_call: TRBV6-2/TRBV6-3; cdr3_aa: CASSYAGFPNYGYTF
clone_size: few; j_call: TRBJ1-5; d_call: .; v_call: TRBV5-1; cdr3_aa: CASRPGMVGPQHF
clone_size: .; j_call: TRBJ2-7; d_call: TRBD1; v_call: TRBV4-2; cdr3_aa: CASSHKSGTGPNEQYF
clone_size: .; j_call: TRBJ2-3; d_call: TRBD2; v_call: TRBV2; cdr3_aa: CASSELAGENTQYF